This passage covers 14 T cell receptor beta chains from one sample sequenced in a study of shared clonotypes between healthy human individuals. TCRdb's copy holds only in-frame clones and misses some; the assay was immunoSEQ multiplex PCR. Counted here are more than 450,000 clones, approximately 79% occurring once; the ten biggest clones make up 10% to 15%. Specimen: PBMCs. The receptor source for this set is a woman between 35 and 50 years old in good health. Some clones in this sample may be carry-over from other donors' samples.

V usage is TRBV6-6 and J usage is TRBJ2-7, with D unclear. V was shortened by 4 bases and J by 2 bases, with 6 bases between the two germline ends. Germline CDR1 and CDR2: MNHNY and SVGAGI (reference sequence). This CDR3 is built from 12 residues. In DNA form, the CDR3 reads TGTGCCAGCAGTTTTGAGGCCTACGAGCAGTACTTC. Translated: CASSFEAYEQYF.

The chain joins TRBV5-1 to TRBJ2-4, with D possibly matching TRBD2 (5 bases). The CDR3 runs 15 residues. The V end was cut by 3 bases, the J end by 1 base, with 11 bases between. Germline assignment: CDR1 SGHRS and CDR2 YFSETQ. CDR3 in amino acids: CASSSVGVAKNIQYF. In DNA form, the CDR3 reads TGCGCCAGCAGCTCCGTCGGGGTCGCCAAAAACATTCAGTACTTC. The full variable domain, in which reference TRBV5-1 and TRBJ2-4 provide the parts outside the CDR3, is KAGVTQTPRYLIKTRGQQVTLSCSPISGHRSVSWYQQTPGQGLQFLFEYFSETQRNKGNFPGRFSGRQFSNSRSEMNVSTLELGDSALYLCASSSVGVAKNIQYFGAGTRLSVL.

The rearrangement joins TRBV30 to TRBJ1-5; D call uncertain. CDR3 length: 15 residues. Germline V gene data show CDR1 as GTSNPN and CDR2 as SVGIG (reference sequence). With 4 bases removed from V and 0 bases from J, the gap between germline ends came to 13 bases. CDR3 loop: CAWTSGEYSNQPQHF. CDR3 nucleotides: TGTGCCTGGACATCTGGGGAATATAGCAATCAGCCCCAGCATTTT.

The chain carries TRBV20-1 and TRBJ2-7, with D unresolved. The CDR3 length is 11 residues. Germline CDR1 is DFQATT and CDR2 is SNEGSKA (reference sequence). V dropped 2 bases and J dropped 4 bases, with 6 bases sitting between them. CDR3 sequence (DNA): TGCAGTGCTAGAAAGGAGTACGAGCAGTACTTC. It translates to CSARKEYEQYF.

The chain is built from TRBV5-1 and TRBJ2-1; TRBD2 is a possible D gene (6 bases). This CDR3 has 15 amino acids. The germline V gene encodes CDR1 SGHRS and CDR2 YFSETQ. V dropped 1 base and J dropped 0 bases, with 8 bases sitting between them. The CDR3, as DNA: TGCGCCAGCAGCTTGCTAGCGAACTCCTACAATGAGCAGTTCTTC. The encoded protein is CASSLLANSYNEQFF.

This chain links TRBV11-2 with TRBJ2-5; a weak D match, TRBD1 (5 bases). Germline V gene sequence: CDR1 SGHAT, CDR2 FQNNGV. Trimming took 5 bases from V and 7 from J, leaving 14 bases between them. CDR3 length: 13 residues. The chain's CDR3 is CASSLPGQGTQYF. Written as DNA, the CDR3 is TGTGCCAGCAGCCTCCCCGGCCAGGGGACCCAGTACTTC. The entire variable domain, with the rest obtained from reference TRBV11-2 and TRBJ2-5, is as follows: EAGVAQSPRYKIIEKRQSVAFWCNPISGHATLYWYQQILGQGPKLLIQFQNNGVVDDSQLPKDRFSAERLKGVDSTLKIQPAKLEDSAVYLCASSLPGQGTQYFGPGTRLLVL.

The gene calls are TRBV6-1 and TRBJ2-7; perhaps TRBD1 as D (5 bases). The CDR3 runs to 14 residues. Germline CDR1 reads MNHNS; CDR2 reads SASEGT. V dropped 2 bases and J dropped 5 bases, with 13 bases sitting between them. As DNA, the CDR3 is TGTGCCAGCAGTGAATACTTCCTGGGGCACGAGCAGTACTTC. Residues: CASSEYFLGHEQYF.

This clone was seen only once. The chain is built from TRBV4-1 and TRBJ1-2; D remains ambiguous. The CDR3 totals 14 residues. V lost 0 bases to trimming and J lost 4 bases, with 9 bases between them. Germline CDR1 reads MGHRA; CDR2 reads YSYEKL. The CDR3 spells CASSQEGSGYGYTF. The CDR3 region has the DNA TGCGCCAGCAGCCAAGAAGGGTCGGGCTATGGCTACACCTTC.

This clone has only a few counts. The J gene is TRBJ2-7, the V gene TRBV5-1; maybe TRBD2 (6 bases). Germline lookup yields CDR1 SGHRS and CDR2 YFSETQ. V lost 0 bases and J lost 6, with 13 bases in between. This CDR3 is built from 14 residues. Here the CDR3 DNA reads TGCGCCAGCAGCTTGGAAGGAGGGTTGGGCGAGCAGTACTTC. This encodes CASSLEGGLGEQYF.

The V and J genes are TRBV19 and TRBJ1-1, with D possibly matching TRBD1 (6 bases). The germline gives CDR1 LNHDA, CDR2 SQIVND (reference sequence). The V end was cut by 6 bases, the J end by 5 bases, with 34 bases between. This CDR3 contains 20 residues. CDR3 nucleotides: TGTGCCAGTAGACGCGCTGAAGTAAGGGGGGCGCATATTGGATGGACTGAAGCTTTCTTT. Protein: CASRRAEVRGAHIGWTEAFF.

The V and J genes are TRBV4-2 and TRBJ2-5, with 7 nucleotides matching TRBD1. V lost 5 bases and J lost 0; bases outside the gene matches: 9. Germline lookup yields CDR1 LGHNA and CDR2 YNFKEQ. The CDR3 is 16 amino acids. The CDR3 here is CASSAMTGPYQETQYF. The DNA of the CDR3 is TGTGCCAGCAGCGCCATGACAGGGCCCTACCAAGAGACCCAGTACTTC.

This rearrangement joins TRBV11-2 to TRBJ1-3, with a weak D call TRBD1 (5 bases). The CDR3 contains 15 residues. Germline values: CDR1 SGHAT, CDR2 FQNNGV. The germline V and J ends were trimmed by 3 bases and 0 bases, with 9 bases remaining between them. This chain's CDR3 is CASSFREYSGNTIYF. In DNA, the CDR3 is TGTGCCAGCAGCTTCAGGGAGTACTCTGGAAACACCATATATTTT. The whole variable domain, filled in from reference TRBV11-2 and TRBJ1-3, reads EAGVAQSPRYKIIEKRQSVAFWCNPISGHATLYWYQQILGQGPKLLIQFQNNGVVDDSQLPKDRFSAERLKGVDSTLKIQPAKLEDSAVYLCASSFREYSGNTIYFGEGSWLTVV.

This chain joins TRBV5-1 and TRBJ2-5, with a possible D match to TRBD1 (5 bases). With 6 bases removed from V and 4 bases from J, the gap between germline ends came to 13 bases. Germline values: CDR1 SGHRS, CDR2 YFSETQ. The CDR3 has 13 amino acids. As DNA, the CDR3 is TGCGCCAGCAATCAGGGAATTGGAGAGACCCAGTACTTC. Translation: CASNQGIGETQYF.

The chain employs TRBV7-8 and TRBJ1-3; 10 nucleotides agree with TRBD1. V lost 5 bases to trimming and J lost 0 bases; unmatched junction nucleotides: 13. This CDR3 is built from 19 residues. Germline V lookup: CDR1 SGHVS, CDR2 FQNEAQ. For the CDR3, the DNA is TGTGCCAGCAGCATCGCCCCCAGGACAGGGGGAGACTCTGGAAACACCATATATTTT. It codes for CASSIAPRTGGDSGNTIYF.